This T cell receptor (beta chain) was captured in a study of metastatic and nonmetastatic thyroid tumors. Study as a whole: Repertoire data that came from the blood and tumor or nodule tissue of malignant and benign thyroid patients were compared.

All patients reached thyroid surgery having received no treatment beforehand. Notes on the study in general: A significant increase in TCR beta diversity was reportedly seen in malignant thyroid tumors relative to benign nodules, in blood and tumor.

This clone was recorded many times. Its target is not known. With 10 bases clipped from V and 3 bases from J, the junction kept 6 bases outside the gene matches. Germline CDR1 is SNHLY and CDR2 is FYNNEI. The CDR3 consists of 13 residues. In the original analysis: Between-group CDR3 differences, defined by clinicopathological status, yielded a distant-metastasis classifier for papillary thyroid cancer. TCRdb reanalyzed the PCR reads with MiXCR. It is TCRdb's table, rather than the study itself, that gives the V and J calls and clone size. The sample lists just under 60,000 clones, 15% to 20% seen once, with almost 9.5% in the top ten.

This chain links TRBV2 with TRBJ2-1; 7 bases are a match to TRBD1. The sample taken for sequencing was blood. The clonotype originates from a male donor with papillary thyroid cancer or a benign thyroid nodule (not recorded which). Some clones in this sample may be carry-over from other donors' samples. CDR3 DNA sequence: TGTGCCACCGGGACAGTAGACTACAATGAGCAGTTCTTC. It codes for CATGTVDYNEQFF.